These 22 T cell receptor beta chains share one sample of origin, sequenced in a study of blood T cell repertoires in COVID-19. Sequencing used immunoSEQ multiplex PCR; TCRdb keeps in-frame clones, though not all of them. The table shows 80,000 to 95,000 clones, with approximately 80% occurring only once. The material sequenced was peripheral blood. The receptor source for this set is a woman at least 80 years old with active or convalescent COVID-19.

The genes are TRBV4-3 and TRBJ1-1, with a possible D match to TRBD1 (6 bases). V was cut by 0 bases and J by 0 bases, with 8 bases left in between. The germline V gene has CDR1 LGHNA and CDR2 YSLEER. The CDR3 covers 15 residues. The CDR3 nucleotides are TGCGCCAGCAGCCAAGATGGACAGATGAACACTGAAGCTTTCTTT. This encodes CASSQDGQMNTEAFF.

V and J are TRBV10-3 and TRBJ2-7; 9 nucleotides agree with TRBD1. J lost 2 bases, V lost 6 bases, and 8 bases had no gene match. Germline assignment: CDR1 ENHRY and CDR2 SYGVKD. CDR3 size: 15 residues. The CDR3 DNA is TGTGCCATCAGCCAAGGACAGGGGAGGACCTACGAGCAGTACTTC. It translates to CAISQGQGRTYEQYF.

V is TRBV10-2 and J is TRBJ2-1; a possible D gene is TRBD2 (6 bases). The germline V gene has CDR1 WSHSY and CDR2 SAAADI. Trimming took 8 bases from V and 9 from J, leaving 17 bases between them. CDR3 length equals 13 residues. CDR3 residues: CASRKTSGIEQFF. The DNA of the CDR3 is TGCGCCAGCCGTAAGACTAGTGGGATTGAGCAGTTCTTC.

The chain combines TRBV19 with TRBJ1-4; 10 positions match TRBD1. The length of the CDR3 is 16 residues. Trimming took 4 bases from V and 0 from J; bases not matched to a gene: 2. CDR1 LNHDA and CDR2 SQIVND come from the germline V gene (reference sequence). As DNA, the CDR3 is TGTGCCAGTAGTACGACAGGGGGCGCAACTAATGAAAAACTGTTTTTT. Amino acids: CASSTTGGATNEKLFF.

The chain uses TRBV5-8 and TRBJ1-5, with 7 bases that match TRBD1. This CDR3 spans 17 amino acids. The trim removed 4 bases at V and 0 bases at J, leaving 10 bases unmatched. Germline CDR1 SGHTS, CDR2 YDEGEE. The CDR3 here is CASSPGTVTYSNQPQHF. The CDR3 coding sequence is TGTGCCAGCAGCCCCGGGACAGTCACCTATAGCAATCAGCCCCAGCATTTT.

The gene calls are TRBV3-1 (or the pseudogene TRBV3-2) and TRBJ1-2, with a possible D match to TRBD1 (5 bases). Per the germline V gene, CDR1 is LGHDT and CDR2 is YNNKEL (reference sequence). V lost 4 bases and J 4 bases, leaving 10 bases between the germline ends. CDR3 length: 13 residues. The CDR3 sequence is CASSPRARYGYTF. Written as DNA, the CDR3 is TGTGCCAGCAGCCCCAGGGCCCGCTATGGCTACACCTTC.

This clone showed up just once. The chain links TRBV9 to TRBJ1-3, with D unresolved. The germline V gene encodes CDR1 SGDLS and CDR2 YYNGEE. The length of the CDR3 is 15 residues. With 4 bases removed from V and 2 bases from J, the gap between germline ends came to 13 bases. The DNA for the CDR3 is TGTGCCAGCAGCCCCTACCTTGGTGCTGGAAACACCATATATTTT. Translated: CASSPYLGAGNTIYF.

The CDR3 DNA reads as TGTGCCAGCAGTGGACAGGGACATGGCTACACCTTC. Encoded protein: CASSGQGHGYTF. The gene calls are TRBV27 and TRBJ1-2, with 8 bases identical to TRBD1. Germline CDR1 reads MNHEY; CDR2 reads SMNVEV (reference sequence). The CDR3 has 12 amino acids. V lost 5 bases, J lost 6 bases, and 2 bases stayed unmatched.

The V call is TRBV2, the J call TRBJ1-1, with D possibly being TRBD1 (5 bases). Germline assignment: CDR1 SNHLY and CDR2 FYNNEI. The CDR3 is 13 residues long. V gave up 8 bases and J gave up 6 bases, with 16 bases separating them. The CDR3 region has the DNA TGTGCCAGCGTAAGAACAAGGGGCCCTGAAGCTTTCTTT. Encoded protein: CASVRTRGPEAFF.

The rearrangement links TRBV11-3 to TRBJ2-3; 10 bases fit TRBD2. The CDR3 is 16 residues long. In germline, CDR1 is SGHNT, CDR2 YENEEA. V lost 1 base and J lost 0; bases outside the gene matches: 1. The CDR3 DNA reads as TGTGCCAGCAGCTTAGTAGCGGGGGGTAGCACAGATACGCAGTATTTT. This gives the protein CASSLVAGGSTDTQYF. Supplemented by reference TRBV11-3 and TRBJ2-3, the full variable domain reads EAGVVQSPRYKIIEKKQPVAFWCNPISGHNTLYWYLQNLGQGPELLIRYENEEAVDDSQLPKDRFSAERLKGVDSTLKIQPAELGDSAVYLCASSLVAGGSTDTQYFGPGTRLTVL.

This chain connects TRBV9 to TRBJ2-5, with 13 bases aligning to TRBD2. With 0 bases clipped from V and 4 bases from J, the junction kept 3 bases outside the gene matches. In germline, CDR1 is SGDLS, CDR2 YYNGEE. The CDR3 is 16 residues long. DNA of the CDR3: TGTGCCAGCAGCGTAGAGGGACTAGCGGGGAGAGAGACCCAGTACTTC. Translation: CASSVEGLAGRETQYF. Looking up the rest from reference TRBV9 and TRBJ2-5 gives the full variable domain: DSGVTQTPKHLITATGQRVTLRCSPRSGDLSVYWYQQSLDQGLQFLIQYYNGEERAKGNILERFSAQQFPDLHSELNLSSLELGDSALYFCASSVEGLAGRETQYFGPGTRLLVL.

This chain joins TRBV27 and TRBJ1-5, with 9 nucleotides matching TRBD1. Germline trimming cut 4 bases from V and 6 bases from J; bases unmatched to any gene: 7. Germline V CDR1 and CDR2: MNHEY, SMNVEV (reference sequence). The CDR3 has 15 amino acids. The CDR3 nucleotides read TGTGCCAGCAGTTCCGGACAGGGGCTAATTCAGCCCCAGCATTTT. The encoded protein is CASSSGQGLIQPQHF.

The V and J genes are TRBV28 and TRBJ2-7; TRBD1 matches 10 bases. The germline V gene has CDR1 MDHEN and CDR2 SYDVKM. V shed 5 bases, J shed 3 bases, and the junction held 7 bases outside the gene matches. The CDR3 consists of 15 residues. CDR3 DNA sequence: TGTGCCAGCAGTGGGACAGGGGCTTTCCGCTACGAGCAGTACTTC. Protein: CASSGTGAFRYEQYF.

Concerning this clone itself: Other DNA sequences in the same sample also yield this CDR3. The chain carries TRBV5-1 and TRBJ2-7; 9 positions agree with TRBD1. CDR3 length equals 14 residues. Trimming at V came to 3 bases and at J to 2 bases, leaving 3 bases not matched to a gene. Looked up from germline, CDR1 is SGHRS and CDR2 is YFSETQ. The CDR3 sequence is CASSSGTGTYEQYF. The CDR3 nucleotides read TGCGCCAGCAGCTCGGGGACAGGGACCTACGAGCAGTACTTC. Looking up the rest from reference TRBV5-1 and TRBJ2-7 gives the full variable domain: KAGVTQTPRYLIKTRGQQVTLSCSPISGHRSVSWYQQTPGQGLQFLFEYFSETQRNKGNFPGRFSGRQFSNSRSEMNVSTLELGDSALYLCASSSGTGTYEQYFGPGTRLTVT.

The rearrangement links TRBV18 to TRBJ1-1, with 8 bases identical to TRBD1. The germline gives CDR1 KGHSH, CDR2 LQKENI. The CDR3 consists of 19 residues. Unmatched junction bases numbered 25, after V lost 3 bases and J lost 10 bases. CDR3 sequence reads: CASSPGLGTGTGNDQGAFF. The DNA of the CDR3 is TGTGCCAGCTCACCCGGCCTGGGTACGGGGACAGGCAATGACCAAGGAGCTTTCTTT.

The J gene is TRBJ2-3, the V gene TRBV5-4, with 8 bases fitting TRBD1. V shed 4 bases, J shed 0 bases, and the junction held 7 bases outside the gene matches. This CDR3 is 16 amino acids long. CDR1 is SGHNT and CDR2 is YYREEE in the germline V gene (reference sequence). This chain's CDR3 is CASSLKTGVSTDTQYF. The CDR3 bases are TGTGCCAGCAGCCTTAAGACAGGGGTTAGCACAGATACGCAGTATTTT.

This clone was detected once. V usage is TRBV6-2 or TRBV6-3 and J usage is TRBJ2-3, with 9 bases fitting TRBD2. Per the germline V gene, CDR1 is MNHEY and CDR2 is SVGEGT. The length of the CDR3 is 17 residues. V gave up 2 bases and J gave up 3 bases; unmatched junction bases: 9. CDR3 residues: CASSYAAGGPPTDTQYF. The CDR3, as DNA: TGTGCCAGCAGTTACGCGGCGGGGGGGCCCCCTACAGATACGCAGTATTTT.

V and J are TRBV5-8 and TRBJ2-3; a possible D gene is TRBD2 (5 bases). The V end was cut by 7 bases, the J end by 4 bases, with 19 bases between. This CDR3 region has 15 residues. CDR1 is SGHTS, CDR2 YDEGEE, per germline. In DNA form, the CDR3 reads TGTGCCAGCCCAAAGTGGCCACCGGAGGCAGATACGCAGTATTTT. This gives the protein CASPKWPPEADTQYF.

The rearrangement joins TRBV9 to TRBJ2-7; D not resolved. Germline CDR1 and CDR2: SGDLS and YYNGEE. V was trimmed by 0 bases and J by 9 bases, leaving 13 bases between them. CDR3 size: 13 residues. The CDR3 DNA reads TGTGCCAGCAGCGTAGGAGAGGTTGGTGGGCAGTACTTC. Protein: CASSVGEVGGQYF.

This clone has just one count. The chain links TRBV15 to TRBJ2-2, with D unclear. V lost 0 bases to trimming and J lost 5 bases, with 10 bases between them. Germline V gives CDR1 LNHNV, CDR2 YYDKDF (reference sequence). The CDR3 is made up of 15 amino acids. The CDR3 sequence: CATSRDPITTGELFF. The CDR3 coding sequence is TGTGCCACCAGCAGAGATCCAATAACAACCGGGGAGCTGTTTTTT.

V usage is TRBV6-2 or TRBV6-3 and J usage is TRBJ2-5, with TRBD1 matching 10 bases. V lost 0 bases and J lost 4; bases outside the gene matches: 5. CDR3 length: 16 amino acids. Germline V gives CDR1 MNHEY, CDR2 SVGEGT. CDR3 in DNA: TGTGCCAGCAGTTACTCAAGACAGGGGGCAGGAGAGACCCAGTACTTC. Residues: CASSYSRQGAGETQYF.

The chain links TRBV10-3 to TRBJ2-5; D might be TRBD2 (5 bases). CDR3 length: 14 residues. V was shortened by 4 bases and J by 4 bases, with 13 bases between the two germline ends. Germline CDR1 and CDR2: ENHRY and SYGVKD. The CDR3 spells CAISAPTSGETQYF. The CDR3 DNA reads TGTGCCATCAGTGCCCCCACGAGCGGAGAGACCCAGTACTTC.